What follows describes a single T cell receptor beta chain. Antigen: not known. This specimen comes from a study of vaccination and CD4 T cells after COVID-19. The wider study: Convalescent cases comprised under ten mild and one severe, all SARS-CoV-2 positive by nasal swab PCR. Study-wide points: Within the convalescent patients, a median about 90% of the SARS-CoV-2-reactive clones were ones that appeared only post-vaccination.

Treatment denoted: roughly 10-day PBMC culture with coronavirus spike peptide pools or control peptides (ViraFEST assay). TCRs were sequenced by ViraFEST after antigen-specific T cells had been expanded with peptide pools. Sequenced with the Oncomine TCR Beta short-read assay was DNA taken from cultured CD4+ T cells. The source of extracted genomic DNA was cultured CD4+ T cells. Each CDR3 protein is one row after TCRdb ran MiXCR on the PCR reads. In the table there are about 4,600 distinct CDR3 sequences, over 40% of which are singletons. The source material was CD4+ T cells from blood, cultured in vitro. The sequence came from a human donor who had recovered from COVID-19.

The CDR3 loop reads CASSLWGGKLFF. DNA for the CDR3: TGTGCCAGCAGCTTATGGGGTGGGAAACTGTTTTTT. The chain employs TRBV7-2 and TRBJ1-4; D is ambiguous. CDR3 length: 12 residues. Germline loops: CDR1 SGHTA, CDR2 FQGNSA. Trimming took off 2 bases at V and 11 bases at J, with 9 bases between the two ends.